This T cell receptor (beta chain) comes out of a study of blood T cell repertoires in COVID-19. Sequencing was performed with immunoSEQ multiplex PCR; in TCRdb, only in-frame clones are kept and a portion is missing. The sample has tens of thousands of clones; more than 85% are singletons. With 7 bases clipped from V and 9 bases from J, the junction kept 19 bases outside the gene matches. The CDR3 covers 17 residues. The germline gives CDR1 MRHNA, CDR2 SNTAGT. Sequencing was done on a sample of peripheral blood. This clonotype originated in a woman aged 80 or over with acute or convalescent COVID-19. V usage is TRBV6-4 and J usage is TRBJ1-5, with 9 bases lining up with TRBD1. The CDR3 loop is CASIIIPGQGARGPQHF. The CDR3 DNA reads TGTGCCAGCATTATTATCCCGGGACAGGGAGCAAGGGGGCCCCAGCATTTT.